A selection of T cell receptor beta chains follows, all from one sample in a study of T-cell reconstitution after alpha-beta-depleted transplantation in children. TCRdb passed the PCR reads through MiXCR, listing each CDR3 protein once. The sample gives approximately 130,000 distinct CDR3 sequences, roughly 10% of which show up once; around 24% is in the top ten. Sequenced material: PBMCs, mostly from graft donor cells, taken 180 days after TCRalphabeta/CD19-depleted stem cell transplant. These receptors were obtained from a girl under three years old who had a stem cell transplant for combined immunodeficiency, so the T cells may come from the graft donor. CDR3s leave out the opening cysteine and the closing phenylalanine or tryptophan.

V gene	J gene	CDR3 length	CDR3 protein
TRBV20-1	TRBJ2-1	14	SARGDRGSSYNEQF
TRBV19	TRBJ1-1	11	ASNQWGPSEAF
TRBV10-3	TRBJ1-2	12	ASSSLRGGYGYT
TRBV7-2	TRBJ2-2	14	ASSLKLPANTGELF
TRBV20-1	TRBJ2-1	13	SARRSGGPYNEQF
TRBV29-1	TRBJ2-7	11	SVTYRGTYEQY
TRBV6-2/TRBV6-3	TRBJ1-5	12	ASSLQGRNQPQH
TRBV20-1	TRBJ2-7	10	SARVHAYEQY
TRBV7-9	TRBJ2-6	14	ASSTLGVSGANVLT
TRBV7-2	TRBJ2-2	13	ASSLDTGNTGELF
TRBV6-5	TRBJ1-5	13	ASSYRGGGDQPQH
TRBV7-9	TRBJ2-7	11	ASSPRTFFEQY
TRBV5-1	TRBJ2-5	10	ASSFGGETQY
TRBV5-1	TRBJ2-2	15	ASSSGLAGVISGELF
TRBV12-3/TRBV12-4	TRBJ2-1	13	ASSHKFLPPGEQF
TRBV4-3	TRBJ2-3	15	ASSQERQGAWLDTQY
TRBV6-5	TRBJ2-3	13	ASSYRSSSTDTQY
TRBV20-1	TRBJ2-7	12	SASLSGTSGEQY
TRBV12-3/TRBV12-4	TRBJ2-3	15	ASSLASEGRNTDTQY
TRBV5-1	TRBJ1-1	13	ASSLGGTGNTEAF
TRBV20-1	TRBJ2-3	11	SAQKSGSDTQY
TRBV20-1	TRBJ1-3	11	SASRTGGNTIY
TRBV11-2	TRBJ2-3	12	ASSLVGLSDTQY
TRBV7-2	TRBJ1-4	14	ASSLGGWTGDEKLF
TRBV18	TRBJ2-7	15	ASSPSRGQGAEYEQY
TRBV5-1	TRBJ2-3	12	ASSLEGSTDTQY
TRBV12-5	TRBJ2-1	18	ASGLVLWGGRDSAYNEQF
TRBV20-1	TRBJ2-2	13	SANLLVPNTGELF
TRBV29-1	TRBJ2-7	13	SVGNGLGAVGEQY
TRBV7-8	TRBJ2-6	14	ASSLEGMAGANVLT
TRBV12-3/TRBV12-4	TRBJ2-3	13	ASSSGLAGVDTQY
TRBV29-1	TRBJ1-2	11	SVEDGTPYGYT
TRBV5-6	TRBJ2-5	13	ASSLGLALRETQY
TRBV25-1	TRBJ2-7	13	ASSEFGARSYEQY